Below are 26 T cell receptor beta chains sequenced from a single sample in a study of blood T cell repertoires in COVID-19. Generated by immunoSEQ multiplex PCR, the TCRdb table keeps only in-frame clones and is missing some. The top ten clones hold roughly 3% of a sample with around 250,000 clones, approximately 77% of them seen once. What was sequenced was peripheral blood. The receptors were gathered from a woman aged 18-29 years with acute or convalescent COVID-19.

The chain couples TRBV4-1 to TRBJ1-1; TRBD1 might be the D (5 bases). The CDR3 sequence is 13 residues long. Trimming removed 4 bases at V and 6 bases at J, with 12 bases between. The germline CDR1 and CDR2 sequences are MGHRA and YSYEKL. The chain's CDR3 is CASSPGTGPEAFF. In DNA, the CDR3 is TGCGCCAGCAGCCCCGGGACTGGCCCTGAAGCTTTCTTT.

The J gene is TRBJ2-5, the V gene TRBV28, with D possibly matching TRBD1 (6 bases). CDR1 is MDHEN, CDR2 SYDVKM, per germline. V was pared by 4 bases and J by 4 bases, with 10 bases between. This CDR3 has 13 amino acids. CDR3 residues: CASSSGARETQYF. CDR3 nucleotides: TGTGCCAGCAGTTCAGGGGCGCGAGAGACCCAGTACTTC.

This clone has more than one count but fewer than ten. This sequence joins TRBV7-9 and TRBJ1-2; 7 nucleotides match TRBD1. The J segment lost 4 bases and the V segment lost 5 bases, leaving 10 bases of the junction unmatched. From germline, CDR1 is SEHNR and CDR2 FQNEAQ (reference sequence). The CDR3 length is 15 residues. The CDR3 DNA is TGTGCCAGCAGCGCAACAGGGGTACTCCCCTATGGCTACACCTTC. Its translation: CASSATGVLPYGYTF. Supplemented by reference TRBV7-9 and TRBJ1-2, the full variable domain reads DTGVSQNPRHKITKRGQNVTFRCDPISEHNRLYWYRQTLGQGPEFLTYFQNEAQLEKSRLLSDRFSAERPKGSFSTLEIQRTEQGDSAMYLCASSATGVLPYGYTFGSGTRLTVV.

The rearrangement uses TRBV6-5 and TRBJ1-5; D remains ambiguous. V was pared by 0 bases and J by 4 bases, with 10 bases between. Germline V gives CDR1 MNHEY, CDR2 SVGAGI. This CDR3 has 15 amino acids. CDR3 sequence reads: CASSYSSGVNQPQHF. CDR3 nucleotides: TGTGCCAGCAGTTACTCTTCCGGAGTAAATCAGCCCCAGCATTTT.

The chain is built from TRBV6-4 and TRBJ2-1; the D gene is possibly TRBD2 (6 bases). Germline assignment: CDR1 MRHNA and CDR2 SNTAGT. The CDR3 is made up of 14 amino acids. V was trimmed by 6 bases and J by 6 bases, leaving 15 bases between them. The CDR3 sequence is CASRQEGSGNEQFF. The DNA for the CDR3 is TGTGCCAGCAGACAGGAGGGGTCGGGCAATGAGCAGTTCTTC.

The V and J genes are TRBV6-2 or TRBV6-3 and TRBJ2-3; a weak D match, TRBD1 (6 bases). The CDR3 extends over 15 amino acids. The germline V and J ends were trimmed by 0 bases and 4 bases, with 11 bases remaining between them. Germline CDR1 and CDR2: MNHEY and SVGEGT. CDR3 sequence (DNA): TGTGCCAGCAGTTACTCTGGGGGCGGCCCAGATACGCAGTATTTT. Its protein is CASSYSGGGPDTQYF.

This clone was observed a few times. The V and J genes are TRBV6-5 and TRBJ2-7; perhaps TRBD2 as D (6 bases). Per germline, CDR1 MNHEY and CDR2 SVGAGI. V was clipped by 7 bases and J by 7 bases, with 17 bases between them. This CDR3 is built from 13 residues. CDR3 bases: TGTGCCAGCACTCCCCCGGGGGTTGGAGAGCAGTACTTC. It codes for CASTPPGVGEQYF.

J is TRBJ2-1 and V is TRBV7-8; 7 bases line up with TRBD1. The CDR3 is 17 residues long. Germline V CDR1 and CDR2: SGHVS, FQNEAQ. Germline trimming cut 0 bases from V and 2 bases from J; bases unmatched to any gene: 7. CDR3 in DNA: TGTGCCAGCAGCTTAGCCAACTACCAGGGGGCCTACAATGAGCAGTTCTTC. Amino acids: CASSLANYQGAYNEQFF.

The chain recombines TRBV28 with TRBJ2-6; 9 bases line up with TRBD1. With 6 bases clipped from V and 4 bases from J, the junction kept 10 bases outside the gene matches. The germline CDR1 and CDR2 sequences are MDHEN and SYDVKM. The CDR3 covers 17 residues. CDR3 nucleotides: TGTGCCAGCAGCAAGAACAGGGGGCGCGGAGGGGCCAACGTCCTGACTTTC. Its translation: CASSKNRGRGGANVLTF.

The rearrangement links TRBV27 to TRBJ2-1, with D maybe TRBD1 (6 bases). V lost 0 bases to trimming and J lost 10 bases, with 13 bases between them. Germline loops: CDR1 MNHEY, CDR2 SMNVEV (reference sequence). CDR3 length: 14 amino acids. In DNA, the CDR3 is TGTGCCAGCAGTTTATCGAGGGCCGGGACAGAGCAGTTCTTC. Its protein product is CASSLSRAGTEQFF.

The chain uses TRBV7-8 and TRBJ1-3, with D possibly TRBD1 on 5 matching bases. The germline CDR1 and CDR2 sequences are SGHVS and FQNEAQ. V was clipped by 5 bases and J by 0 bases, with 17 bases between them. The CDR3 is 17 residues long. The CDR3 here is CASSEIGRADSGNTIYF. CDR3 in DNA: TGTGCCAGCAGCGAAATCGGCAGGGCCGACTCTGGAAACACCATATATTTT.

This sequence joins TRBV30 and TRBJ1-1; tentatively, D is TRBD1 (6 bases). The CDR3 extends over 13 amino acids. Trimming removed 8 bases from V and 0 bases from J, with 13 bases in between. CDR1 GTSNPN and CDR2 SVGIG come from the germline V gene (reference sequence). This CDR3 is CAINGQMNTEAFF. CDR3 DNA sequence: TGTGCCATCAACGGACAGATGAACACTGAAGCTTTCTTT. Full variable domain (outside the CDR3, taken from reference TRBV30 and TRBJ1-1): SQTIHQWPATLVQPVGSPLSLECTVEGTSNPNLYWYRQAAGRGLQLLFYSVGIGQISSEVPQNLSASRPQDRQFILSSKKLLLSDSGFYLCAINGQMNTEAFFGQGTRLTVV.

The chain has TRBV2 and TRBJ2-3, with 7 bases that match TRBD1. From germline, CDR1 is SNHLY and CDR2 FYNNEI. V trimming: 10 bases; J trimming: 1 base; junction bases outside the gene matches: 5. The CDR3 runs to 13 residues. The CDR3 here is CATRQGGTDTQYF. CDR3 sequence (DNA): TGTGCCACCCGACAGGGCGGCACAGATACGCAGTATTTT.

CDR3 loop: CASKNSGRGTDTQYF. In DNA form, the CDR3 reads TGTGCCAGCAAAAATAGCGGGAGAGGGACAGATACGCAGTATTTT. V gene TRBV2 combines with J gene TRBJ2-3, with 9 bases identical to TRBD2. The ends lost 7 bases at V and 3 bases at J; junction bases unmatched: 8. The CDR3 spans 15 residues. Germline V gives CDR1 SNHLY, CDR2 FYNNEI.

V is TRBV13 and J is TRBJ2-7; no reliable D call. The CDR3 has 12 amino acids. From germline, CDR1 is PRHDT and CDR2 FYEKMQ (reference sequence). With 5 bases removed from V and 5 bases from J, the gap between germline ends came to 10 bases. The chain's CDR3 is CASSLARNEQYF. CDR3 in DNA: TGTGCCAGCAGCCTTGCCAGGAACGAGCAGTACTTC. Full variable domain (rest looked up from reference TRBV13 and TRBJ2-7): AAGVIQSPRHLIKEKRETATLKCYPIPRHDTVYWYQQGPGQDPQFLISFYEKMQSDKGSIPDRFSAQQFSDYHSELNMSSLELGDSALYFCASSLARNEQYFGPGTRLTVT.

The rearrangement links TRBV30 to TRBJ1-1; TRBD1 aligns across 7 bases. V lost 0 bases and J lost 10; bases outside the gene matches: 14. Germline CDR1 and CDR2: GTSNPN and SVGIG (reference sequence). There are 15 residues in the CDR3. The CDR3: CAWSVRSSGGRGAFF. CDR3 sequence (DNA): TGTGCCTGGAGTGTAAGGTCGTCAGGGGGTCGGGGAGCTTTCTTT. The full variable domain, its missing parts supplied by reference TRBV30 and TRBJ1-1, is SQTIHQWPATLVQPVGSPLSLECTVEGTSNPNLYWYRQAAGRGLQLLFYSVGIGQISSEVPQNLSASRPQDRQFILSSKKLLLSDSGFYLCAWSVRSSGGRGAFFGQGTRLTVV.

This chain links TRBV5-1 with TRBJ2-3; D is perhaps TRBD1 (5 bases). There are 14 residues in the CDR3. Germline loops: CDR1 SGHRS, CDR2 YFSETQ. V was clipped by 0 bases and J by 0 bases, with 5 bases between them. In DNA, the CDR3 is TGCGCCAGCAGCTTGGACAGGAGCACAGATACGCAGTATTTT. This encodes CASSLDRSTDTQYF.

This rearrangement joins TRBV2 to TRBJ2-1; 8 nucleotides match TRBD1. There are 17 residues in the CDR3. V dropped 9 bases and J dropped 4; count of bases not matched to a gene: 17. Germline lookup yields CDR1 SNHLY and CDR2 FYNNEI. CDR3 DNA: TGTGCCAGATCCCCTCCCCCCCAGGGGGCGGTGTACAATGAGCAGTTCTTC. Protein: CARSPPPQGAVYNEQFF.

This clone was picked up one time. The CDR3 DNA reads as TGTGCCAGTATACCTGAGGGGGCCCTCTATGGCTACACCTTC. Amino acid sequence: CASIPEGALYGYTF. The rearrangement links TRBV11-2 to TRBJ1-2; 7 nucleotides align to TRBD1. J was trimmed by 4 bases and V by 9 bases; bases with no gene match: 11. Germline assignment: CDR1 SGHAT and CDR2 FQNNGV. The CDR3 contains 14 residues.

The chain's CDR3 is CASSQVRRTYEQYF. DNA of the CDR3: TGTGCCAGCAGCCAAGTACGGAGAACCTACGAGCAGTACTTC. This chain uses TRBV11-2 with TRBJ2-7; no clear D gene. Germline CDR1 is SGHAT and CDR2 is FQNNGV. The CDR3 is 14 residues long. Trimming took off 5 bases at V and 2 bases at J, with 13 bases between the two ends.

A word on this clone: This CDR3 is also generated by other DNA sequences in the sample. V usage is TRBV18 and J usage is TRBJ2-3, with D uncertain. Trimming removed 3 bases from V and 6 bases from J, with 4 bases in between. The CDR3 has 11 amino acids. Looked up from germline, CDR1 is KGHSH and CDR2 is LQKENI. This CDR3 is CASSPSDTQYF. The CDR3 DNA sequence: TGTGCCAGCTCACCCTCTGATACGCAGTATTTT.

The chain couples TRBV11-3 to TRBJ2-2, with 9 nucleotides matching TRBD1. The CDR3 extends over 16 amino acids. The J segment lost 0 bases and the V segment lost 5 bases, leaving 4 bases of the junction unmatched. Per the germline V gene, CDR1 is SGHNT and CDR2 is YENEEA. The CDR3 DNA is TGTGCCAGCAGCCTGACAGGGGGTCCGAACACCGGGGAGCTGTTTTTT. Protein: CASSLTGGPNTGELFF.

CDR3 nucleotide sequence: TGTGCCAGCAGCCTAGACAGGGGGCGGCTTCAGCCCCAGCATTTT. Its translation: CASSLDRGRLQPQHF. The V and J genes are TRBV5-8 and TRBJ1-5, with 10 bases aligning to TRBD1. The CDR3 is 15 amino acids. Trimming took 4 bases from V and 6 from J; bases not matched to a gene: 7. The germline gives CDR1 SGHTS, CDR2 YDEGEE.

V usage is TRBV10-3 and J usage is TRBJ1-1; D gene uncertain. The CDR3 consists of 14 residues. Germline V gene data show CDR1 as ENHRY and CDR2 as SYGVKD. V was trimmed by 1 base and J by 2 bases, leaving 8 bases between them. The CDR3 region has the DNA TGTGCCATCAGTGAGTGGGCTCCTAACACTGAAGCTTTCTTT. Protein: CAISEWAPNTEAFF.

The chain employs TRBV14 and TRBJ2-1; 7 nucleotides line up with TRBD1. V lost 6 bases to trimming and J lost 6 bases; unmatched junction nucleotides: 14. This CDR3 is 16 amino acids long. Germline lookup yields CDR1 SGHDN and CDR2 FVKESK. The CDR3 reads CASRRQGLGHSNEQFF. For the CDR3, the DNA is TGTGCCAGCAGGCGACAGGGTTTAGGACACTCCAATGAGCAGTTCTTC.

The chain combines TRBV5-6 with TRBJ2-1; D is undetermined. V lost 0 bases, J lost 1 base, and 8 bases lay in between. Germline V gene sequence: CDR1 SGHDT, CDR2 YYEEEE. The CDR3 extends over 15 amino acids. The CDR3 DNA reads as TGTGCCAGCAGCTTGGAAGAGAGATCCTACAATGAGCAGTTCTTC. Protein sequence: CASSLEERSYNEQFF.